This note documents a single T cell receptor beta chain sequence. Its antigen is not yet known. The sample holds no much larger clone one base away, and base qualities are not on file. Using the deep immunoSEQ assay, TCR CDR3 regions were amplified from genomic DNA by multiplex PCR. For each cell subset, the extracted genomic DNA was distributed evenly across all wells of several immunoSEQ 96-well plates, and each plate served as one replicate. For sorted subsets, about 210 ng of genomic DNA, equivalent to roughly 33,000 T cell genomes, went into each replicate PCR. Purified libraries were quantified with a Qubit 3.0 fluorometer, sized on a Bioanalyzer 2100, and re-quantified with the KAPA Library Quantification kit. A separate single-read 150-cycle Illumina NextSeq 550 flow cell was used to sequence each immunoSEQ 96-well plate. Under the source paper's analysis protocol: Because the immunoSEQ output held only junctional sequences and lacked quality scores, the filtering could not match the filtering applied to full-length reads. Sequences were annotated with PyIR, a Python wrapper for IgBLAST v1.9, using IMGT germline references to assign V/J genes and CDR3. Reads with weak V/J assignments (E-value above 1e-6), missing CDR3, stop codons, out-of-frame junctions, or ambiguous translated residues were removed. V3J clonotypes were defined by identical inferred V gene, J gene, and CDR3 amino acid sequence. Percentage overlap between repertoires was computed as shared unique clonotypes divided by the size of the smaller repertoire. Richness of each repertoire was evaluated using RTK rarefaction, the Chao1 estimator, and Recon v2.1 estimates of unobserved clonotypes. Generation probabilities for all TCRbeta clonotypes obtained by the gDNA method from several donors were computed using OLGA. TCRdb re-hosts the immuneACCESS table, in-frame sequences only. Its copies lack some clones; in the studies checked, an unresolved V gene accounts for under half of them, and the cause for the rest is not known. Clonal size and the V and J genes are those of that table, whereas D and trimming came from the DNA. A total of about 2.1 million clones appear in this sample, around 95% of them only once. Clones ranked in the top ten supply over 1.5% of the sample.

This sample was included in a study of shared clonotypes between healthy human individuals (dated by TCRdb to 2020 to 2021). Describing the broader study: Two women and a few men aged 18 to 49 years were included in the cohort. Different laboratories and diverse techniques were used to prepare libraries and sequence TCR repertoires, to increase sequencing depth and limit assay-specific biases. For each donor, CD4 naive and CD4 memory were each run on three plates, CD8 naive on two plates, and CD8 memory on one plate. To estimate repertoire size and how much clonotype sharing occurs between individuals, the study deeply sequenced the blood TCR repertoires of roughly 5 healthy adults. Per donor, leukapheresis produced somewhere between about 0.9 and 9 billion PBMCs. What the work shows at the level of the full study, not this receptor alone: Clonotypes shared by all four sorted-subset donors showed higher generation probabilities than non-shared clonotypes. Only blood was sampled, and tissue TCR repertoires likely differ from those in blood. When several donors were compared, the shared fraction of clonotypes was 5% to 6.5% for naive CD4, around 3.6% for naive CD8, roughly 2.5% for memory CD4, and about 0.36% for memory CD8. Based on pairwise subsampling, the degree of clonotype sharing among donors was expected to be affected by sequencing depth. The small number of donors limited the genetic and exposure-history diversity represented. Larger estimated clonotype richness was generally found for naive subsets than for memory subsets. Even with the large sequencing depth, rarefaction of the sorted-subset datasets indicated that sequencing was incomplete.

The CDR3 contains 13 residues, cysteine and phenylalanine counted. Only the CDR3 portion is preserved as DNA: 39 bases, with reading frame beginning at the first base. CDR1 and CDR2 are drawn from the germline V gene: SGHTA, FQGNSA. V is cut by 3 bases and J by 5 bases, and the space between the germline ends is 10 bases. CD8 naive samples were CD45RO-negative cells positively selected for CCR7, giving a CD45RA+CCR7+ population that excluded TemRA cells. The donors were healthy, HIV-negative adults who had no recently reported acute infections or vaccinations. All donors were Caucasian adults living in Nashville, Tennessee, USA. After blood collection by leukapheresis, PBMCs were isolated using Ficoll-Histopaque density gradient centrifugation and then cryopreserved in the vapor phase of liquid nitrogen. Analytical flow cytometry was used to check the purity and quantity of every magnetically sorted T cell population. Genomic DNA was isolated from every sorted fraction and measured by UV absorbance on a Nanodrop 2000c.

The sequence was obtained from a man between 18 and 35 years old in good health. Some clones in this sample may be carry-over from other donors' samples. Recombination connected TRBV7-2 to TRBJ1-2; the best D guess is TRBD1, with 5 bases matching. The source material was naive CD8+ T cells from PBMCs. The intended sense of this specimen's cell subset or site label: CD45RA+CCR7+. Here the CDR3 is given as CASSLGQYYGYTF. The DNA reads TGTGCCAGCAGCTTGGGGCAGTATTATGGCTACACCTTC. Full variable domain (CDR3 extended with the reference TRBV7-2 and TRBJ1-2 proteins): GAGVSQSPSNKVTEKGKDVELRCDPISGHTALYWYRQSLGQGLEFLIYFQGNSAPDKSGLPSDRFSAERTGGSVSTLTIQRTQQEDSAVYLCASSLGQYYGYTFGSGTRLTVV.